The 32 T cell receptor beta chains listed next were all sequenced from one sample in a study of blood T cell repertoires in COVID-19. Some clones are missing from TCRdb's copy, which holds only in-frame ones; the method was immunoSEQ multiplex PCR. The sample has 180,000 or so clones, 81% seen once. Sequencing was carried out using peripheral blood. Receptors originate from a woman between 35 and 50 years old with COVID-19, enrolled during active disease.

The V gene is TRBV5-1, the J gene TRBJ2-3; tentative D call: TRBD2 (6 bases). The V gene lost 4 bases and the J gene lost 0 bases, with 6 bases spanning the gap. From germline, CDR1 is SGHRS and CDR2 YFSETQ. The CDR3 runs to 13 residues. CDR3 sequence reads: CASSGTSTDTQYF. For the CDR3, the DNA is TGCGCCAGCAGCGGGACTAGCACAGATACGCAGTATTTT.

This chain joins TRBV6-1 and TRBJ1-2; D may be TRBD1 (5 bases). V was shortened by 3 bases and J by 6 bases, with 14 bases between the two germline ends. CDR1 and CDR2 (germline): MNHNS, SASEGT. The CDR3 has 14 residues. The CDR3 DNA reads as TGTGCCAGCAGTGACAGGGCCCCAGAGAATGGCTACACCTTC. This gives the protein CASSDRAPENGYTF.

Only one count was recorded for this clone. The chain links TRBV7-6 to TRBJ2-7; the D gene is possibly TRBD2 (6 bases). From germline, CDR1 is SGHVS and CDR2 FNYEAQ. Trimming pared 1 base from V and 3 bases from J, leaving 13 bases between. This CDR3 has 15 residues. CDR3 DNA sequence: TGTGCCAGCAGCTTAGAGTCCGGGACTCACTACGAGCAGTACTTC. Protein sequence: CASSLESGTHYEQYF. Supplemented by reference TRBV7-6 and TRBJ2-7, the full variable domain reads GAGVSQSPRYKVTKRGQDVALRCDPISGHVSLYWYRQALGQGPEFLTYFNYEAQQDKSGLPNDRFSAERPEGSISTLTIQRTEQRDSAMYRCASSLESGTHYEQYFGPGTRLTVT.

The rearrangement uses TRBV19 and TRBJ1-3; D is unresolved. Germline-derived CDR1 and CDR2 are LNHDA and SQIVND (reference sequence). The germline V and J ends were trimmed by 6 bases and 3 bases, with 9 bases remaining between them. This CDR3 comprises 13 residues. The CDR3 loop reads CASRSPGGNTIYF. As DNA, the CDR3 is TGTGCCAGTAGAAGTCCGGGTGGAAACACCATATATTTT.

The chain couples TRBV10-3 to TRBJ1-5; 8 bases align to TRBD1. J lost 2 bases, V lost 0 bases, and 3 bases had no gene match. The CDR3 sequence is 16 residues long. Germline loops: CDR1 ENHRY, CDR2 SYGVKD. The CDR3 region has the DNA TGTGCCATCAGTGAGTCGGGACAGGTAGGCAATCAGCCCCAGCATTTT. Encoded protein: CAISESGQVGNQPQHF.

This clone was observed a few times. V and J are TRBV11-2 and TRBJ1-2; 7 nucleotides agree with TRBD1. CDR3 length: 14 amino acids. Trimming at V came to 5 bases and at J to 6 bases, leaving 9 bases not matched to a gene. Per the germline V gene, CDR1 is SGHAT and CDR2 is FQNNGV. DNA for the CDR3: TGTGCCAGCAGCCAAATACTACAGGGGAATGGCTACACCTTC. This gives the protein CASSQILQGNGYTF. Drawing the rest from reference TRBV11-2 and TRBJ1-2, the complete variable domain is EAGVAQSPRYKIIEKRQSVAFWCNPISGHATLYWYQQILGQGPKLLIQFQNNGVVDDSQLPKDRFSAERLKGVDSTLKIQPAKLEDSAVYLCASSQILQGNGYTFGSGTRLTVV.

The genes are TRBV3-1 (or the pseudogene TRBV3-2) and TRBJ1-2; 7 bases agree with TRBD1. CDR1 and CDR2 (germline): LGHDT, YNNKEL (reference sequence). The V segment lost 4 bases and the J segment 1 base; nucleotides outside the gene matches: 3. This CDR3 region has 14 residues. The CDR3 DNA sequence: TGTGCCAGCAGCCCGGGACAGCTTAACTATGGCTACACCTTC. Its translation: CASSPGQLNYGYTF.

This clone was recorded once. This sequence joins TRBV7-2 and TRBJ2-7; D is unresolved. Germline loops: CDR1 SGHTA, CDR2 FQGNSA. CDR3 size: 13 residues. Trimming pared 0 bases from V and 0 bases from J, leaving 3 bases between. This CDR3 is CASSLASSYEQYV. In nucleotides, the CDR3 is TGTGCCAGCAGCTTAGCTAGCTCCTACGAGCAGTACGTC.

This clone appeared a single time. The chain joins TRBV12-3 or TRBV12-4 to TRBJ2-5; no definite D call. The ends were cut back, 7 bases at V and 1 base at J, with 10 bases in the middle. The CDR3 is made up of 13 amino acids. CDR3 protein: CASTPPSQETQYF. CDR3 DNA sequence: TGTGCCAGCACCCCCCCTTCCCAAGAGACCCAGTACTTC.

This chain uses TRBV10-1 with TRBJ2-5, with 8 bases matching TRBD1. The CDR3 runs 15 residues. The germline V gene encodes CDR1 WNHNN and CDR2 SYGVQD (reference sequence). V dropped 7 bases and J dropped 6; count of bases not matched to a gene: 13. The DNA for the CDR3 is TGCGCCAGCAACATCGGTCGGGACAGGCACAAGACCCAGTACTTC. Its translation: CASNIGRDRHKTQYF.

The V call is TRBV7-9, the J call TRBJ2-1; the match to TRBD2 covers 13 bases. The CDR3 is 16 residues long. The germline gives CDR1 SEHNR, CDR2 FQNEAQ (reference sequence). V shed 4 bases, J shed 7 bases, and the junction held 7 bases outside the gene matches. CDR3 protein: CASSSYGLAGANEQFF. The CDR3 DNA sequence: TGTGCCAGCAGCTCTTACGGACTAGCGGGGGCTAATGAGCAGTTCTTC.

This chain connects TRBV7-8 to TRBJ2-1; D remains unclear. Germline V gene lookup returns CDR1 SGHVS and CDR2 FQNEAQ. The CDR3 is made up of 15 amino acids. V shed 5 bases and J shed 4 bases, with 15 bases lying between them. CDR3 DNA: TGTGCCAGCAGCCCCGAGGTAGCACGATACAATGAGCAGTTCTTC. The encoded protein is CASSPEVARYNEQFF.

This chain joins TRBV28 and TRBJ2-3, with 7 bases lining up with TRBD1. The CDR3 runs 16 residues. Per the germline V gene, CDR1 is MDHEN and CDR2 is SYDVKM. The V and J ends lost 6 bases and 4 bases, in that order; junction bases with no gene match: 13. In DNA form, the CDR3 reads TGTGCCAGCAGCTATCCCGACAGGGCAGGGGCAGATACGCAGTATTTT. Its protein is CASSYPDRAGADTQYF.

The J gene is TRBJ2-5, the V gene TRBV10-2; 9 nucleotides align to TRBD2. J gave up 5 bases and V 2 bases, and 15 bases lay outside the gene matches. Germline V lookup: CDR1 WSHSY, CDR2 SAAADI. The CDR3 contains 18 residues. CDR3 DNA sequence: TGCGCCAGCAGTGAGGGGGAGCGGGAGGAGTCGCGGTTCGAGACCCAGTACTTC. The encoded protein is CASSEGEREESRFETQYF.

The genes are TRBV7-9 and TRBJ2-1; 14 bases are shared with TRBD2. The CDR3 totals 19 residues. The junction had 13 bases not matched to a gene; V was cut back by 5 bases and J by 4 bases. Germline V CDR1 and CDR2: SEHNR, FQNEAQ (reference sequence). The CDR3 nucleotides read TGTGCCAGCAGCCTCGAACCAGGGACTAGCGGGAGAATGTACAATGAGCAGTTCTTC. Amino acids: CASSLEPGTSGRMYNEQFF.

This clone was recorded a few times. The CDR3 DNA follows: TGTGCCAGCAGCTTGGGATTGGGACTAGCCTACGAGCAGTACGTC. It yields the protein CASSLGLGLAYEQYV. This sequence joins TRBV5-4 and TRBJ2-7, with 8 bases that match TRBD2. Trimming cost V 0 bases and J 2 bases; bases outside gene matches: 4. This CDR3 has 15 residues. The V gene's germline CDR1 is SGHNT and CDR2 YYREEE (reference sequence).

The gene calls are TRBV30 and TRBJ2-2, with D possibly being TRBD1 (6 bases). V lost 2 bases, J lost 5 bases, and 12 bases lay in between. Germline values: CDR1 GTSNPN, CDR2 SVGIG (reference sequence). The CDR3 covers 14 residues. CDR3 coding DNA: TGTGCCTGGAGTCTTGGGACATCGACCGGGGAGCTGTTTTTT. Translating it yields CAWSLGTSTGELFF.

This chain's CDR3 is CASSYAKSGTGGEQYF. CDR3 sequence (DNA): TGTGCCAGCAGTTACGCGAAGTCCGGGACAGGGGGGGAGCAGTACTTC. The chain couples TRBV6-6 to TRBJ2-7; 11 positions agree with TRBD1. CDR3 length: 16 amino acids. CDR1 MNHNY and CDR2 SVGAGI come from the germline V gene (reference sequence). The junction had 10 bases not matched to a gene; V was cut back by 2 bases and J by 7 bases.

The chain has TRBV29-1 and TRBJ2-2; no clear D. V was pared by 6 bases and J by 0 bases, with 8 bases between. CDR1 and CDR2 (germline): SQVTM, ANQGSEA. The CDR3 is 13 amino acids. The DNA of the CDR3 is TGCAGCGTGCTAGTTCCGAACACCGGGGAGCTGTTTTTT. Protein sequence: CSVLVPNTGELFF.

This clone showed up just a few times. This chain joins TRBV12-3 or TRBV12-4 and TRBJ1-1; the D gene is possibly TRBD1 (5 bases). Deletions cut 3 bases from V and 5 bases from J, with 10 bases between. The CDR3 is made up of 13 amino acids. The CDR3 DNA reads as TGTGCCAGCAGTTTGGGACTAGTGACTGAAGCTTTCTTT. It yields the protein CASSLGLVTEAFF.

The table lists this clone with a count of one. J is TRBJ1-2 and V is TRBV5-8; 9 bases are shared with TRBD1. There are 16 residues in the CDR3. From germline, CDR1 is SGHTS and CDR2 YDEGEE. J lost 8 bases, V lost 3 bases, and 14 bases had no gene match. The CDR3, as DNA: TGTGCCAGCAGCTGGCCCGGGACAGGGAATATTCTCGGCTACACCTTC. This translates into CASSWPGTGNILGYTF. Full variable domain (missing parts from reference TRBV5-8 and TRBJ1-2): EAGVTQSPTHLIKTRGQQATLRCSPISGHTSVYWYQQALGLGLQFLLWYDEGEERNRGNFPPRFSGRQFPNYSSELNVNALELEDSALYLCASSWPGTGNILGYTFGSGTRLTVV.

This sequence joins TRBV28 and TRBJ2-3; 9 positions agree with TRBD2. The V gene end was trimmed by 5 bases and the J gene end by 0 bases; junction bases not matched to a gene: 6. The CDR3 has 16 amino acids. The V gene's germline CDR1 is MDHEN and CDR2 SYDVKM. Written as DNA, the CDR3 is TGTGCCAGCAGTGTGCTACTAGCGGGCAGCACAGATACGCAGTATTTT. Residues: CASSVLLAGSTDTQYF.

The rearrangement links TRBV5-1 to TRBJ2-1, with 8 positions matching TRBD2. The germline V gene encodes CDR1 SGHRS and CDR2 YFSETQ. The junction had 13 bases not matched to a gene; V was cut back by 8 bases and J by 6 bases. The length of the CDR3 is 15 residues. The CDR3 reads CASSRKAGEANEQFF. The CDR3, as DNA: TGCGCCAGTTCTAGGAAAGCGGGAGAGGCCAATGAGCAGTTCTTC.

J is TRBJ2-5 and V is TRBV7-3; TRBD2 matches at 11 bases. The CDR3 is 18 amino acids. CDR1 SGHTA and CDR2 FQGTGA come from the germline V gene. Trimming took 2 bases from V and 0 from J; bases not matched to a gene: 8. CDR3 nucleotides: TGTGCCAGCAGCTTATTGCCTAGCGGGGGGACAAACCAAGAGACCCAGTACTTC. As protein: CASSLLPSGGTNQETQYF. Looking up the rest from reference TRBV7-3 and TRBJ2-5 gives the full variable domain: GAGVSQTPSNKVTEKGKYVELRCDPISGHTALYWYRQSLGQGPEFLIYFQGTGAADDSGLPNDRFFAVRPEGSVSTLKIQRTERGDSAVYLCASSLLPSGGTNQETQYFGPGTRLLVL.

This CDR3 is CASSAAVGRNTEAFF. CDR3 DNA sequence: TGTGCCAGCAGCGCGGCGGTAGGCAGGAACACTGAAGCTTTCTTT. This chain links TRBV5-6 with TRBJ1-1; D is unresolved. CDR3 size: 15 residues. The germline V and J ends were trimmed by 4 bases and 1 base, with 14 bases remaining between them. CDR1 SGHDT and CDR2 YYEEEE come from the germline V gene.

CDR3 in DNA: TGTGCCAGTAGTCGGGGGGGTCATCAGCCCCAGCATTTT. Residues: CASSRGGHQPQHF. The chain joins TRBV19 to TRBJ1-5; weak D call: TRBD1 (5 bases). CDR1 is LNHDA, CDR2 SQIVND, per germline (reference sequence). This CDR3 region has 13 residues. V was cut by 5 bases and J by 5 bases, with 10 bases left in between.

With regard to this clone: Its ends do not fully match the called genes, so a read error is possible. V gene TRBV6-2 or TRBV6-3 combines with J gene TRBJ2-5, with 11 bases matching TRBD2. In germline, CDR1 is MNHEY, CDR2 SVGEGT. There are 12 residues in the CDR3. The CDR3 spells CASSYSTSGAHF. The CDR3 nucleotides read TGTGCCAGCAGTTACTCGACTAGCGGGGCGCACTTC.

The rearrangement links TRBV7-8 to TRBJ2-1; TRBD2 might be the D (5 bases). The length of the CDR3 is 13 residues. Looked up from germline, CDR1 is SGHVS and CDR2 is FQNEAQ. Trimming took 3 bases from V and 7 from J, leaving 10 bases between them. CDR3 sequence: CASSFSRTNEQFF. CDR3 DNA: TGTGCCAGCAGCTTTTCCAGGACTAATGAGCAGTTCTTC.

The chain joins TRBV2 to TRBJ2-5, with 7 bases fitting TRBD1. Germline CDR1 SNHLY, CDR2 FYNNEI. J lost 2 bases, V lost 7 bases, and 7 bases had no gene match. The CDR3 loop spans 14 amino acids. CDR3 bases: TGTGCCAGCAAGAGGGGGCCCAGTCAAGAGACCCAGTACTTC. Protein: CASKRGPSQETQYF. The whole variable domain, filled in from reference TRBV2 and TRBJ2-5, reads EPEVTQTPSHQVTQMGQEVILRCVPISNHLYFYWYRQILGQKVEFLVSFYNNEISEKSEIFDDQFSVERPDGSNFTLKIRSTKLEDSAMYFCASKRGPSQETQYFGPGTRLLVL.

This clone was found a few times. The V gene is TRBV5-4, the J gene TRBJ2-7; D perhaps matches TRBD2 (6 bases). V shed 4 bases and J shed 5 bases, with 16 bases lying between them. This CDR3 region has 14 residues. The germline V gene encodes CDR1 SGHNT and CDR2 YYREEE (reference sequence). CDR3 amino acids: CASSPTNRGDEQYV. The CDR3 DNA reads TGTGCCAGCAGCCCGACTAACCGCGGGGACGAGCAGTACGTC.

This clone appeared once. V is TRBV30 and J is TRBJ2-5; D not resolved. The CDR3 has 15 residues. Germline V gene lookup returns CDR1 GTSNPN and CDR2 SVGIG (reference sequence). With 2 bases removed from V and 0 bases from J, the gap between germline ends came to 13 bases. The CDR3, as DNA: TGTGCCTGGAGTTCCCTGACTGAGTACCAAGAGACCCAGTACTTC. It translates to CAWSSLTEYQETQYF.

The chain employs TRBV2 and TRBJ1-2; D is perhaps TRBD1 (6 bases). The CDR3 length is 15 residues. The V end lost 7 bases, the J end lost 0 bases, and 15 bases lay between the germline ends. Germline loops: CDR1 SNHLY, CDR2 FYNNEI. The CDR3 nucleotides are TGTGCCAGCACCTTACGGACAGCGACTAACTATGGCTACACCTTC. Its protein is CASTLRTATNYGYTF.